Below, 21 T cell receptor beta chains from the same sample are listed, as sequenced in a study of shared clonotypes between healthy human individuals. Terminally differentiated effector memory CD45RA+ cells were excluded by CCR7 positive selection of CD45RO-negative cells. Profiled with immunoSEQ multiplex PCR; TCRdb holds only in-frame clones, not every one. This sample yields more than 600,000 clones, of which 92% are seen a single time; approximately 24% belongs to the top ten. The sequenced material came from naive CD8+ T cells sorted from blood. The receptors shown here come from a man aged 30-40 years in good health.

V gene TRBV9 combines with J gene TRBJ1-1, with a possible D match to TRBD1 (5 bases). The germline gives CDR1 SGDLS, CDR2 YYNGEE. V was shortened by 4 bases and J by 0 bases, with 28 bases between the two germline ends. CDR3 length equals 20 residues. The CDR3 DNA reads as TGTGCCAGCAGCCCAGGTAGCGGAGGGGCAGGCTTAGTCATGAACACTGAAGCTTTCTTT. It yields the protein CASSPGSGGAGLVMNTEAFF.

The chain joins TRBV7-9 to TRBJ2-1; TRBD2 matches 9 bases. Germline loops: CDR1 SEHNR, CDR2 FQNEAQ (reference sequence). The CDR3 contains 15 residues. V trimming: 5 bases; J trimming: 4 bases; junction bases outside the gene matches: 6. The CDR3 spells CASSLRLAAYNEQFF. CDR3 nucleotides: TGTGCCAGCAGCCTCCGACTAGCGGCTTACAATGAGCAGTTCTTC.

The V call is TRBV5-4, the J call TRBJ2-3, with D uncertain. CDR3 length: 12 amino acids. Trimming took 2 bases from V and 3 from J, leaving 4 bases between them. CDR1 and CDR2 from the germline V gene are SGHNT and YYREEE (reference sequence). DNA of the CDR3: TGTGCCAGCAGCTTCGGGACAGATACGCAGTATTTT. Translating gives CASSFGTDTQYF.

This sequence joins TRBV19 and TRBJ1-1; possibly TRBD1 for D (5 bases). The CDR3 is 15 amino acids. Trimming removed 6 bases at V and 0 bases at J, with 14 bases between. In germline, CDR1 is LNHDA, CDR2 SQIVND (reference sequence). The CDR3 DNA is TGTGCCAGTAGAGCCCAGCAGGGCATGAACACTGAAGCTTTCTTT. Amino acids: CASRAQQGMNTEAFF. The whole variable domain, remainder taken from reference TRBV19 and TRBJ1-1, is DGGITQSPKYLFRKEGQNVTLSCEQNLNHDAMYWYRQDPGQGLRLIYYSQIVNDFQKGDIAEGYSVSREKKESFPLTVTSAQKNPTAFYLCASRAQQGMNTEAFFGQGTRLTVV.

This sequence joins TRBV5-1 and TRBJ1-4; a possible D gene is TRBD1 (5 bases). This CDR3 spans 15 amino acids. Germline CDR1 reads SGHRS; CDR2 reads YFSETQ. Deletions cut 0 bases from V and 4 bases from J, with 10 bases between. CDR3 sequence reads: CASSLGPGNNEKLFF. The CDR3 coding sequence is TGCGCCAGCAGCTTGGGGCCAGGGAATAATGAAAAACTGTTTTTT.

The J gene is TRBJ2-3, the V gene TRBV29-1; the D gene could be TRBD1 or TRBD2 (6 bases each). The CDR3 contains 15 residues. CDR1 is SQVTM and CDR2 is ANQGSEA in the germline V gene. V lost 3 bases and J lost 0, with 13 bases in between. The CDR3 DNA is TGCAGCGTTGAGGGGGGCGTAACTAGCACAGATACGCAGTATTTT. As protein: CSVEGGVTSTDTQYF.

The genes are TRBV19 and TRBJ2-2; D is unclear. Germline V gene sequence: CDR1 LNHDA, CDR2 SQIVND (reference sequence). The CDR3 has 16 residues. The V and J ends lost 1 base and 0 bases respectively, with 9 bases between them. The CDR3 sequence: CASSIVTGANTGELFF. CDR3 DNA: TGTGCCAGTAGTATAGTTACCGGAGCGAACACCGGGGAGCTGTTTTTT.

This chain uses TRBV4-1 with TRBJ2-7; 7 bases line up with TRBD1. Germline CDR1 and CDR2: MGHRA and YSYEKL. Losses at the gene ends were 0 bases for V and 2 bases for J; bases not matched to a gene: 4. The CDR3 has 15 amino acids. The CDR3 loop is CASSQERTGAYEQYF. CDR3 DNA: TGCGCCAGCAGCCAAGAACGGACAGGTGCCTACGAGCAGTACTTC.

The chain is built from TRBV27 and TRBJ2-1; tentatively, D is TRBD2 (5 bases). The CDR3 loop spans 14 amino acids. Germline loops: CDR1 MNHEY, CDR2 SMNVEV (reference sequence). The V end was cut by 7 bases, the J end by 1 base, with 11 bases between. In nucleotides, the CDR3 is TGTGCCAGCACTTTTAGCGATTCCTACAATGAGCAGTTCTTC. Its translation: CASTFSDSYNEQFF.

The rearrangement uses TRBV12-5 and TRBJ2-5; 9 bases line up with TRBD1. The V gene's germline CDR1 is LGHNT and CDR2 FRNRAP. The CDR3 extends over 15 amino acids. The V segment lost 1 base and the J segment 1 base; nucleotides outside the gene matches: 1. The DNA for the CDR3 is TGTGCTAGTGGTTTGGGACAGGGGGTCCAAGAGACCCAGTACTTC. It encodes CASGLGQGVQETQYF. The variable domain in full, with the rest retrieved from reference TRBV12-5 and TRBJ2-5, is DARVTQTPRHKVTEMGQEVTMRCQPILGHNTVFWYRQTMMQGLELLAYFRNRAPLDDSGMPKDRFSAEMPDATLATLKIQPSEPRDSAVYFCASGLGQGVQETQYFGPGTRLLVL.

This rearrangement joins TRBV5-4 to TRBJ2-3; D is unclear. V dropped 1 base and J dropped 5 bases, with 8 bases sitting between them. Germline V gene lookup returns CDR1 SGHNT and CDR2 YYREEE (reference sequence). This CDR3 region has 13 residues. The CDR3 is CASSLWVGDTQYF. CDR3 in DNA: TGTGCCAGCAGCTTGTGGGTTGGAGATACGCAGTATTTT.

J is TRBJ2-1 and V is TRBV6-5, with 10 bases that match TRBD2. Germline CDR1 and CDR2: MNHEY and SVGAGI. CDR3 length: 15 amino acids. The junction had 4 bases not matched to a gene; V was cut back by 2 bases and J by 6 bases. CDR3 bases: TGTGCCAGCAGTTACCTAGCGGGAGACGCCAATGAGCAGTTCTTC. Its protein is CASSYLAGDANEQFF.

Turning to this clone: Within the sample, other DNA sequences also encode this same CDR3. This chain joins TRBV27 and TRBJ1-3, with D uncertain. This CDR3 region has 14 residues. The germline V gene encodes CDR1 MNHEY and CDR2 SMNVEV (reference sequence). V lost 4 bases to trimming and J lost 0 bases, with 7 bases between them. The CDR3 is CASSSLNSGNTIYF. As DNA, the CDR3 is TGTGCCAGCAGTTCTCTGAACTCTGGAAACACCATATATTTT.

The chain recombines TRBV7-6 with TRBJ2-2; D is uncertain. CDR1 is SGHVS and CDR2 is FNYEAQ in the germline V gene. Trimming cost V 2 bases and J 1 base, with 5 bases left between them. The CDR3 has 14 amino acids. The CDR3 sequence is CASSLSGNTGELFF. The CDR3 nucleotides read TGTGCCAGCAGCTTAAGTGGGAACACCGGGGAGCTGTTTTTT. The variable domain in full, with the rest retrieved from reference TRBV7-6 and TRBJ2-2, is GAGVSQSPRYKVTKRGQDVALRCDPISGHVSLYWYRQALGQGPEFLTYFNYEAQQDKSGLPNDRFSAERPEGSISTLTIQRTEQRDSAMYRCASSLSGNTGELFFGEGSRLTVL.

Here the CDR3 DNA reads TGTGCCAGCAGTCCCCACGGTGCTGAAGCTTTCTTT. It is translated as CASSPHGAEAFF. The chain couples TRBV11-2 to TRBJ1-1, with D hard to call. CDR1 and CDR2 from the germline V gene are SGHAT and FQNNGV. Between the trimmed V and J ends, which lost 6 bases and 6 bases, there was a span of 11 bases. The CDR3 sequence is 12 residues long. The full variable domain, with the rest looked up from reference TRBV11-2 and TRBJ1-1, is EAGVAQSPRYKIIEKRQSVAFWCNPISGHATLYWYQQILGQGPKLLIQFQNNGVVDDSQLPKDRFSAERLKGVDSTLKIQPAKLEDSAVYLCASSPHGAEAFFGQGTRLTVV.

The rearrangement links TRBV7-9 to TRBJ2-7; 7 bases agree with TRBD2. The trim removed 5 bases at V and 2 bases at J, leaving 6 bases unmatched. The CDR3 spans 14 residues. Germline CDR1 is SEHNR and CDR2 is FQNEAQ (reference sequence). The CDR3 coding sequence is TGTGCCAGCAGCAGCGGGGTTGATGCCTACGAGCAGTACTTC. Amino acid sequence: CASSSGVDAYEQYF.

J is TRBJ2-7 and V is TRBV29-1, with a tentative D call TRBD2 (6 bases). V was shortened by 1 base and J by 2 bases, with 21 bases between the two germline ends. The V gene's germline CDR1 is SQVTM and CDR2 ANQGSEA. The CDR3 is 17 amino acids. Here the CDR3 DNA reads TGCAGCGTTGAAGGTCGTGGGGGGAACGGGTTAACCTACGAGCAGTACTTC. Its protein is CSVEGRGGNGLTYEQYF.

This chain links TRBV28 with TRBJ1-6; 8 positions match TRBD1. V gave up 2 bases and J gave up 8 bases; unmatched junction bases: 5. Germline V gene data show CDR1 as MDHEN and CDR2 as SYDVKM. The CDR3 length is 15 residues. The CDR3 bases are TGTGCCAGCAGTTTAGACAGGGGAGGACATTCACCCCTCCACTTT. Encoded protein: CASSLDRGGHSPLHF.

This chain uses TRBV7-3 with TRBJ2-2; no reliable D call. The CDR3 has 12 amino acids. The germline CDR1 and CDR2 sequences are SGHTA and FQGTGA. V was cut by 2 bases and J by 6 bases, with 4 bases left in between. The CDR3 DNA reads TGTGCCAGCAGCTTACCCCCCGGGGAGCTGTTTTTT. As protein: CASSLPPGELFF.

This clone was detected only a few times. The V and J genes are TRBV27 and TRBJ1-2; D is unresolved. Germline assignment: CDR1 MNHEY and CDR2 SMNVEV (reference sequence). This CDR3 contains 16 residues. V was pared by 5 bases and J by 3 bases, with 19 bases between. CDR3 in amino acids: CASSPVGWTVDYGYTF. The CDR3 DNA reads TGTGCCAGCAGTCCAGTAGGATGGACGGTCGACTATGGCTACACCTTC.

The V call is TRBV27, the J call TRBJ1-2; a possible D gene is TRBD1 (6 bases). V lost 4 bases, J lost 8 bases, and 17 bases lay in between. Germline-derived CDR1 and CDR2 are MNHEY and SMNVEV (reference sequence). The length of the CDR3 is 14 residues. CDR3 DNA sequence: TGTGCCAGCAGTTGGGGGGTGGGGGGCGAAGGCTACACCTTC. Amino acids: CASSWGVGGEGYTF.